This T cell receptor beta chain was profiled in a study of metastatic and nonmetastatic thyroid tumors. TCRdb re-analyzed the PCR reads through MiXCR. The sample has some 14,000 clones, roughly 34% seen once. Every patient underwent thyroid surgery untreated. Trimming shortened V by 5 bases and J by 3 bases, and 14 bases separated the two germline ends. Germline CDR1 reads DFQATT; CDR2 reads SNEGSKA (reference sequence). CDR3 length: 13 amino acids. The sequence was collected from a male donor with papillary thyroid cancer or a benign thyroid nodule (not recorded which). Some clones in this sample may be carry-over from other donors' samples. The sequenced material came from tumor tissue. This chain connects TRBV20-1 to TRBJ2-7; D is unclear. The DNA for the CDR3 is TGCAGTGCTTCCGACACTACCATCTACGAGCAGTACTTC. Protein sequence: CSASDTTIYEQYF.